The 7 T cell receptor beta chains listed next were all sequenced from one sample in a study of T-cell reconstitution after alpha-beta-depleted transplantation in children. Unique molecular identifiers were incorporated when the TCRbeta library was constructed. Using its own MiXCR run on the PCR reads, TCRdb lists one record per CDR3 protein. The sample has hundreds of thousands of distinct CDR3 sequences; about 9.5% are singletons. The sample was PBMCs from the stem cell graft donor, taken from the stem cell graft. The receptors derive from a human donor who donated a stem cell graft to a child with acute lymphoblastic leukemia.

This clonotype has just a few counts. The V and J genes are TRBV5-1 and TRBJ1-1; 9 bases line up with TRBD1. Trimming removed 4 bases from V and 5 bases from J; junction bases left unmatched: 6. The germline V gene has CDR1 SGHRS and CDR2 YFSETQ. The CDR3 sequence is 14 residues long. CDR3 region: CASSPQGARTEAFF. The DNA for the CDR3 is TGCGCCAGCAGCCCACAGGGGGCGCGAACTGAAGCTTTCTTT.

CDR3 in DNA: TGTGCCTGGAAACAGGGGGCGGCGGATACGCAGTATTTT. Its translation: CAWKQGAADTQYF. The chain recombines TRBV30 with TRBJ2-3, with TRBD1 matching 9 bases. Germline CDR1 GTSNPN, CDR2 SVGIG (reference sequence). J was trimmed by 6 bases and V by 4 bases; bases with no gene match: 5. The CDR3 runs to 13 residues.

This clonotype was counted many times. The CDR3 DNA reads TGCAGCGTCTCTGACAGGGGAGACAATGAGCAGTTCTTC. Its translation is CSVSDRGDNEQFF. The chain uses TRBV29-1 and TRBJ2-1; 8 bases fit TRBD1. The trim removed 6 bases at V and 5 bases at J, leaving 6 bases unmatched. The germline V gene encodes CDR1 SQVTM and CDR2 ANQGSEA. The CDR3 is made up of 13 amino acids.

This clonotype was counted only a few times. The V call is TRBV10-3, the J call TRBJ1-4, with D unclear. The CDR3 runs 12 residues. Germline V lookup: CDR1 ENHRY, CDR2 SYGVKD. Trimming removed 3 bases at V and 8 bases at J, with 7 bases between. The chain's CDR3 is CAISDSAEKLFF. For the CDR3, the DNA is TGTGCCATCAGTGATTCGGCAGAAAAACTGTTTTTT.

This clonotype was found once. One base away lies a much larger clone, so this may be a sequencing read error. This chain connects TRBV5-1 to TRBJ2-1; D is uncertain. Per germline, CDR1 SGHRS and CDR2 YFSETQ. The CDR3 loop spans 12 amino acids. This chain's CDR3 is CASSLGENGQFF. CDR3 DNA: TGCGCCAGCAGCTTGGGTGAGAATGGGCAGTTCTTC.

The V and J genes are TRBV25-1 and TRBJ1-1; a weak D match, TRBD1 (5 bases). CDR1 and CDR2 (germline): MGHDK, SYGVNS. V was clipped by 3 bases and J by 3 bases, with 11 bases between them. CDR3 length equals 14 residues. The CDR3 protein is CASSDGGTDTEAFF. The CDR3 DNA reads TGTGCCAGCAGTGATGGGGGTACCGACACTGAAGCTTTCTTT.

This clonotype showed up just a few times. This chain uses TRBV5-1 with TRBJ2-1; 12 bases agree with TRBD2. Germline lookup yields CDR1 SGHRS and CDR2 YFSETQ. V gave up 2 bases and J gave up 5 bases; unmatched junction bases: 5. The CDR3 totals 16 residues. Here the CDR3 DNA reads TGCGCCAGCAGCTTACCTAGCGGGGGGGCGGACAATGAGCAGTTCTTC. This encodes CASSLPSGGADNEQFF.